This T cell receptor beta chain was sequenced for a study of T-cell reconstitution after alpha-beta-depleted transplantation in children. Study results and limitations: Surviving recipient T cells and thymic progenitors accounted for the high day-60 TCRbeta diversity observed in some patients. After transplant, at about two months, alpha-beta T cells were reportedly derived from several hundred expanded graft clones. The main origin of T-cell counts and diversity one year after transplant was newly produced T cells.

About this clonotype: Its matching antigen is unknown.

Trimming pared 2 bases from V and 1 base from J, leaving 5 bases between. The CDR3 loop spans 13 amino acids. Germline loops: CDR1 MGHDK, CDR2 SYGVNS. Preparing the TCRbeta library involved the use of unique molecular identifiers. TCRdb independently ran MiXCR on the PCR reads; one entry per CDR3 protein. The sample records 500,000 to 750,000 distinct CDR3 sequences, approximately 13% being singletons. The chain recombines TRBV25-1 with TRBJ2-5; D unclear. This material consisted of PBMCs, mostly from graft donor cells, taken 360 days after TCRalphabeta/CD19-depleted stem cell transplant. The source is a male patient younger than 18 who had a stem cell transplant for acute myeloid leukemia, so the T cells may come from the graft donor. The CDR3 loop reads CASSETVQETQYF. In nucleotides, the CDR3 is TGTGCCAGCAGTGAAACAGTCCAAGAGACCCAGTACTTC.